A selection of T cell receptor beta chains follows, all from one sample in a study of T cells in Graves' hyperthyroidism and ophthalmopathy. Each CDR3 protein is one row after TCRdb ran MiXCR on the multiplex PCR reads. This table has about 600,000 distinct CDR3 sequences, 15% to 20% appearing once. The sequencing input was blood. The receptor set was obtained from a woman in her thirties or forties with Graves' ophthalmopathy. The CDR3 runs from the conserved cysteine through the conserved F or W. D genes are given only for firm matches. The size field is filled for only some rows; it gives once, few, many or a size class.

few	TRBJ2-4	TRBV3-1	NA	CASSEGGSAKNIQYF	TGTGCCAGCAGTGAGGGGGGTAGTGCCAAAAACATTCAGTACTTC
medium-sized	TRBJ2-7	TRBV28	NA	CASSLRPQQYYEQYF	TGTGCCAGCAGTTTACGCCCCCAACAGTACTACGAGCAGTACTTC
NA	TRBJ1-2	TRBV14	NA	CASSLANYGYTF	TGTGCCAGCAGCCTGGCTAACTATGGCTACACCTTC
NA	TRBJ2-7	TRBV5-1	TRBD2	CASSSPGLVYEQYF	TGCGCCAGCAGCTCTCCGGGACTAGTCTACGAGCAGTACTTC
NA	TRBJ2-5	TRBV5-4	NA	CASSLGRALETQYF	TGTGCCAGCAGCTTGGGCCGGGCCCTAGAGACCCAGTACTTC
many	TRBJ2-5	TRBV20-1	TRBD2	CSAQTAAGDQETQYF	TGCAGTGCCCAGACCGCTGCGGGAGACCAAGAGACCCAGTACTTC
few	TRBJ2-2	TRBV6-2/TRBV6-3	NA	CASSYSDPSWYGELFF	TGTGCCAGCAGTTACTCGGATCCTAGTTGGTACGGGGAGCTGTTTTTT
few	TRBJ2-7	TRBV2	NA	CASLSTYEQYF	TGTGCCAGCCTTTCCACATACGAGCAGTACTTC
few	TRBJ2-5	TRBV28	NA	CASSRGDSVETQYF	TGTGCCAGCAGTCGGGGGGACAGCGTGGAGACCCAGTACTTC
NA	TRBJ2-2	TRBV20-1	TRBD1	CSASDRGWSGELFF	TGCAGTGCTAGCGACAGGGGATGGTCCGGGGAGCTGTTTTTT